Shown below are 28 T cell receptor beta chains from a single sample sequenced in a study of T cells in Graves' hyperthyroidism and ophthalmopathy. There were TCR beta CDR3 regions amplified from RNA transcripts. TCR CDR3 underwent first-round RT-PCR with the HTBI primer set. TCRdb processed the multiplex PCR reads anew with MiXCR; each CDR3 protein has one entry. Of about 350,000 distinct CDR3 sequences in the sample, 11% to 15% were seen once. The sequenced material came from blood. The receptor set was obtained from a woman in her 30s with Graves' hyperthyroidism.

The DNA for the CDR3 is TGTGCCAGCTCACCACGCCCGACTGGGACAGGGGGCCGAGAAGAGACCCAGTACTTC. Its translation is CASSPRPTGTGGREETQYF. The chain recombines TRBV28 with TRBJ2-5; 12 bases fit TRBD1. The J segment lost 3 bases and the V segment lost 8 bases, leaving 19 bases of the junction unmatched. This CDR3 contains 19 residues. Looked up from germline, CDR1 is MDHEN and CDR2 is SYDVKM. The whole variable domain, filled in from reference TRBV28 and TRBJ2-5, reads DVKVTQSSRYLVKRTGEKVFLECVQDMDHENMFWYRQDPGLGLRLIYFSYDVKMKEKGDIPEGYSVSREKKERFSLILESASTNQTSMYLCASSPRPTGTGGREETQYFGPGTRLLVL.

This clonotype was counted a few times. This chain connects TRBV20-1 to TRBJ2-6, with D unresolved. The germline gives CDR1 DFQATT, CDR2 SNEGSKA (reference sequence). The CDR3 consists of 13 residues. Trimming stripped 5 bases from V and 0 bases from J, with 5 bases between. CDR3 sequence: CSAFGSGANVLTF. DNA for the CDR3: TGCAGTGCTTTCGGCTCTGGGGCCAACGTCCTGACTTTC.

In its sample, this clonotype was seen many times. The rearrangement joins TRBV27 to TRBJ2-5; 8 positions agree with TRBD1. This CDR3 has 15 amino acids. Germline V gene data show CDR1 as MNHEY and CDR2 as SMNVEV (reference sequence). V dropped 6 bases and J dropped 4; count of bases not matched to a gene: 10. Here the CDR3 DNA reads TGTGCCAGCAGGACCTTACAGGGGGGCAGAGAGACCCAGTACTTC. Translating gives CASRTLQGGRETQYF.

The V call is TRBV5-1, the J call TRBJ1-2; TRBD1 aligns across 7 bases. Unmatched junction bases numbered 5, after V lost 4 bases and J lost 2 bases. Looked up from germline, CDR1 is SGHRS and CDR2 is YFSETQ. The CDR3 sequence is 14 residues long. This CDR3 is CASSLPGQNYGYTF. CDR3 coding DNA: TGCGCCAGCAGCCTCCCGGGACAGAACTATGGCTACACCTTC. The full variable domain, in which reference TRBV5-1 and TRBJ1-2 provide the parts outside the CDR3, is KAGVTQTPRYLIKTRGQQVTLSCSPISGHRSVSWYQQTPGQGLQFLFEYFSETQRNKGNFPGRFSGRQFSNSRSEMNVSTLELGDSALYLCASSLPGQNYGYTFGSGTRLTVV.

The sample holds many counts of this clonotype. In nucleotides, the CDR3 is TGTGCCACCAGCAGAGATCACGGGGACACCGGGGAGCTGTTTTTT. Translation: CATSRDHGDTGELFF. V is TRBV15 and J is TRBJ2-2; D is perhaps TRBD2 (5 bases). Germline V gives CDR1 LNHNV, CDR2 YYDKDF (reference sequence). V lost 0 bases and J lost 3, with 8 bases in between. The CDR3 loop spans 15 amino acids.

This clonotype was picked up many times. The rearrangement joins TRBV10-3 to TRBJ2-7; possibly TRBD2 for D (6 bases). The ends were cut back, 8 bases at V and 1 base at J, with 12 bases in the middle. The CDR3 is 13 residues long. Germline V gene sequence: CDR1 ENHRY, CDR2 SYGVKD. This chain's CDR3 is CAIWREMSYEQYF. The CDR3 DNA reads as TGTGCCATCTGGAGGGAGATGTCCTACGAGCAGTACTTC.

This clonotype has ten or more counts. The CDR3 sequence is CSANSRAGYTEAFF. CDR3 in DNA: TGCAGTGCTAATAGCAGGGCGGGGTACACTGAAGCTTTCTTT. The chain is built from TRBV20-1 and TRBJ1-1, with D possibly matching TRBD1 (5 bases). V shed 4 bases and J shed 3 bases, with 15 bases lying between them. The CDR3 has 14 amino acids. CDR1 is DFQATT and CDR2 is SNEGSKA in the germline V gene (reference sequence).

This clonotype was observed once. This chain connects TRBV28 to TRBJ2-4; D is undetermined. The germline V and J ends were trimmed by 8 bases and 2 bases, with 10 bases remaining between them. This CDR3 comprises 13 residues. Germline lookup yields CDR1 MDHEN and CDR2 SYDVKM. Written as DNA, the CDR3 is TGTGCCAGCCTACCGGGTACCAAAAACATTCAGTACTTC. Amino acid sequence: CASLPGTKNIQYF.

This clonotype was seen many times. The chain couples TRBV13 to TRBJ2-3; TRBD2 might be the D (5 bases). The CDR3 has 17 residues. Germline V CDR1 and CDR2: PRHDT, FYEKMQ (reference sequence). V lost 5 bases to trimming and J lost 0 bases, with 18 bases between them. CDR3 coding DNA: TGTGCCAGCAGCCCCTACAATCTAGCAGCTAGCACAGATACGCAGTATTTT. It is translated as CASSPYNLAASTDTQYF.

This chain links TRBV27 with TRBJ1-2; D might be TRBD1 (5 bases). CDR1 is MNHEY, CDR2 SMNVEV, per germline (reference sequence). Between the trimmed V and J ends, which lost 1 base and 1 base, there was a span of 10 bases. This CDR3 comprises 15 residues. CDR3 protein: CASSLLGQVNYGYTF. The CDR3 DNA reads TGTGCCAGCAGTTTATTGGGGCAGGTTAACTATGGCTACACCTTC.

This clonotype was found a few times. This chain uses TRBV2 with TRBJ2-7; TRBD1 matches at 10 bases. The V segment lost 6 bases and the J segment 7 bases; nucleotides outside the gene matches: 12. CDR1 and CDR2 from the germline V gene are SNHLY and FYNNEI. The CDR3 sequence is 15 residues long. CDR3 in amino acids: CASRSVGTGAREQYF. As DNA, the CDR3 is TGTGCCAGCAGATCGGTTGGGACAGGGGCTAGGGAGCAGTACTTC.

A few counts support this clonotype. This chain links TRBV5-5 with TRBJ2-7; D possibly corresponds to TRBD1 (6 bases). The CDR3 runs to 14 residues. The V and J ends lost 2 bases and 3 bases respectively, with 12 bases between them. Looked up from germline, CDR1 is SGHKS and CDR2 is YYEKEE (reference sequence). The chain's CDR3 is CASSLQDRIYEQYF. The DNA of the CDR3 is TGTGCCAGCAGCTTACAGGACAGAATCTACGAGCAGTACTTC.

In this sample, this clonotype turned up many times. The rearrangement uses TRBV7-8 and TRBJ1-2; no clear D gene. Germline lookup yields CDR1 SGHVS and CDR2 FQNEAQ. V was shortened by 0 bases and J by 4 bases, with 12 bases between the two germline ends. This CDR3 spans 15 amino acids. The CDR3 region has the DNA TGTGCCAGCAGCTTAGCGGATAGGAGACTCTATGGCTACACCTTC. Translation gives CASSLADRRLYGYTF.

This clonotype was recorded at least ten times. The chain links TRBV6-1 to TRBJ1-1, with 7 bases fitting TRBD1. Germline CDR1 reads MNHNS; CDR2 reads SASEGT. The J segment lost 4 bases and the V segment lost 2 bases, leaving 1 base of the junction unmatched. The CDR3 loop spans 13 amino acids. The CDR3 DNA is TGTGCCAGCAGTGAAAGGGGGCCCACTGAAGCTTTCTTT. It is translated as CASSERGPTEAFF.

The chain carries TRBV6-1 and TRBJ2-2, with 9 bases lining up with TRBD1. Germline values: CDR1 MNHNS, CDR2 SASEGT. J was trimmed by 4 bases and V by 6 bases; bases with no gene match: 6. The CDR3 loop spans 15 amino acids. CDR3 DNA sequence: TGTGCCAGCAGCAAACAGGGGGCGGTCACCGGGGAGCTGTTTTTT. It codes for CASSKQGAVTGELFF.

The chain is built from TRBV10-3 and TRBJ1-1; D might be TRBD1 (5 bases). V was shortened by 0 bases and J by 0 bases, with 11 bases between the two germline ends. The CDR3 has 16 residues. Per germline, CDR1 ENHRY and CDR2 SYGVKD. The CDR3 bases are TGTGCCATCAGTGAGTCTCCAGGGATCATGAACACTGAAGCTTTCTTT. It encodes CAISESPGIMNTEAFF.

In its sample, this clonotype was seen many times. The genes are TRBV10-3 and TRBJ1-3; TRBD1 matches 7 bases. Germline CDR1 is ENHRY and CDR2 is SYGVKD. V gave up 5 bases and J gave up 4 bases; unmatched junction bases: 8. The CDR3 sequence is 15 residues long. The CDR3 is CAISPGTESGNTIYF. The CDR3 DNA reads TGTGCCATCAGTCCCGGGACAGAGAGCGGAAACACCATATATTTT.

This clonotype was picked up a small number of times. The CDR3 coding sequence is TGTGCCATCGGGACAGCTAACAATCAGCCCCAGCATTTT. It translates to CAIGTANNQPQHF. J is TRBJ1-5 and V is TRBV7-9; TRBD1 agrees at 7 bases. Germline V CDR1 and CDR2: SEHNR, FQNEAQ (reference sequence). The CDR3 is made up of 13 amino acids. Trimming took 10 bases from V and 3 from J; bases not matched to a gene: 6.

This clonotype showed up just a few times. The chain combines TRBV4-1 with TRBJ2-1; a weak D match, TRBD2 (6 bases). This CDR3 spans 14 amino acids. CDR1 and CDR2 from the germline V gene are MGHRA and YSYEKL. V was trimmed by 4 bases and J by 9 bases, leaving 16 bases between them. This chain's CDR3 is CASSPSGSTGEQFF. CDR3 sequence (DNA): TGCGCCAGCAGCCCAAGCGGGTCCACAGGTGAGCAGTTCTTC.

This clonotype was counted ten times or more. V and J are TRBV6-1 and TRBJ2-3, with TRBD2 matching over 13 bases. There are 12 residues in the CDR3. Germline V gene data show CDR1 as MNHNS and CDR2 as SASEGT. V shed 6 bases and J 10 bases; nucleotides not matched to a gene: 1. CDR3 in DNA: TGTGCCAGCAGACTAGCGGGAGGGCCGCAGTATTTT. Its translation is CASRLAGGPQYF.

This clonotype was detected many times. The chain carries TRBV28 and TRBJ1-1; 7 bases map to TRBD1. This CDR3 region has 14 residues. J gave up 10 bases and V 5 bases, and 13 bases lay outside the gene matches. Per the germline V gene, CDR1 is MDHEN and CDR2 is SYDVKM. The CDR3 spells CASSPGVGQKGAFF. Written as DNA, the CDR3 is TGTGCCAGCAGTCCCGGGGTGGGACAGAAAGGAGCTTTCTTT.

This clonotype was detected ten times or more. The chain employs TRBV11-2 and TRBJ1-1; possibly TRBD1 for D (5 bases). Germline V gives CDR1 SGHAT, CDR2 FQNNGV. The V and J ends lost 0 bases and 6 bases respectively, with 14 bases between them. The CDR3 spans 15 residues. The CDR3 DNA follows: TGTGCCAGCAGCTTAGAGCCCGGTTGGGGCGCTGAAGCTTTCTTT. It specifies CASSLEPGWGAEAFF.

This sequence joins TRBV6-9 and TRBJ2-7; D uncertain. Deletions cut 11 bases from V and 0 bases from J, with 11 bases between. This CDR3 is 12 amino acids long. The germline gives CDR1 MNHGY, CDR2 SVAAGI. CDR3 nucleotide sequence: TGTGCCGGCGCAAAAAGCTCCTACGAGCAGTACTTC. Translated, it gives CAGAKSSYEQYF.

The J gene is TRBJ2-1, the V gene TRBV28, with a possible D match to TRBD2 (5 bases). This CDR3 is built from 13 residues. Per the germline V gene, CDR1 is MDHEN and CDR2 is SYDVKM. The V end lost 7 bases, the J end lost 0 bases, and 7 bases lay between the germline ends. The CDR3, as DNA: TGTGCCAGCAAAGGAGGCTCCTACAATGAGCAGTTCTTC. Translation gives CASKGGSYNEQFF. Combining the CDR3 with reference TRBV28 and TRBJ2-1 gives the whole variable domain DVKVTQSSRYLVKRTGEKVFLECVQDMDHENMFWYRQDPGLGLRLIYFSYDVKMKEKGDIPEGYSVSREKKERFSLILESASTNQTSMYLCASKGGSYNEQFFGPGTRLTVL.

This clonotype was observed a few times. This sequence joins TRBV29-1 and TRBJ1-2; tentatively, D is TRBD1 (6 bases). The CDR3 has 12 residues. Germline-derived CDR1 and CDR2 are SQVTM and ANQGSEA. Deletions cut 5 bases from V and 8 bases from J, with 15 bases between. DNA for the CDR3: TGCAGCGTTCTCTCCTTCAGGGGAGGCTACACCTTC. Its protein product is CSVLSFRGGYTF.

This clonotype was seen many times. The rearrangement joins TRBV7-3 to TRBJ2-5; 7 nucleotides align to TRBD1. The CDR3 runs to 16 residues. V dropped 0 bases and J dropped 1; count of bases not matched to a gene: 5. Germline CDR1 is SGHTA and CDR2 is FQGTGA. The DNA for the CDR3 is TGTGCCAGCAGCTTAACGGGACAGAAAAGCCAAGAGACCCAGTACTTC. This gives the protein CASSLTGQKSQETQYF.

This clonotype was picked up many times. V usage is TRBV20-1 and J usage is TRBJ1-2; D call uncertain. The CDR3 runs to 12 residues. Trimming removed 0 bases at V and 6 bases at J, with 8 bases between. Germline V CDR1 and CDR2: DFQATT, SNEGSKA (reference sequence). The CDR3 sequence is CSARDMADGYTF. The DNA of the CDR3 is TGCAGTGCTAGAGATATGGCCGATGGCTACACCTTC.

This clonotype was seen ten or more times. The chain uses TRBV7-2 and TRBJ2-1; 12 bases are shared with TRBD2. CDR1 is SGHTA, CDR2 FQGNSA, per germline. The CDR3 is 17 amino acids. The ends lost 4 bases at V and 5 bases at J; junction bases unmatched: 9. CDR3 nucleotide sequence: TGTGCCAGCAGCTCCTCCTTACTAGCGGGAGGTGACAATGAGCAGTTCTTC. Protein: CASSSSLLAGGDNEQFF.